This T cell receptor (beta chain) was captured in a study of naive and memory T cell subsets. With regard to this clonotype: Its specificity is not known.

Whole-study results and caveats: Clonotypes here are unpaired alpha or beta chain sequences.

Alpha and beta libraries were amplified separately from the second PCR onward. Cells stained for CD3, CD4, CD8, CD45RA, CD27 and viability were sorted into four CD45RA/CD27 subsets. Two oligonucleotides, mixed equimolar, formed the beta constant-region primer covering TRBC1 and TRBC2. Four rounds of PCR amplified the ligated cDNA using nested alpha and beta constant-region primers plus SP2. TCRdb used MiXCR to reprocess the UMI-ligation and nested PCR reads, holding one entry per CDR3 protein. Among 130,000 or so distinct CDR3 sequences, about 36% were seen once, and the ten largest hold approximately 0.9%. This receptor was obtained from a human donor in good health. The material sequenced was central memory CD4+ T cells from blood.

The CDR3, as DNA: TGTGCCAGTTTGTACCGGGACGGGGGAAACACCATATATTTT. It encodes CASLYRDGGNTIYF. This chain connects TRBV27 to TRBJ1-3, with TRBD1 as a possible D gene (5 bases). Germline assignment: CDR1 MNHEY and CDR2 SMNVEV (reference sequence). The V end lost 9 bases, the J end lost 4 bases, and 16 bases lay between the germline ends. This CDR3 is built from 14 residues.